This T cell receptor (beta chain) came from a study of blood T cell repertoires in COVID-19. For the study at large: COVID-19 samples, acute and convalescent, were from the United States, Italy and Spain. The cDNA or gDNA used as material had been derived from T cells, B-cell-depleted T cells, or PBMCs.

Between the trimmed V and J ends, which lost 3 bases and 3 bases, there was a span of 9 bases. The CDR3 totals 14 residues. CDR1 and CDR2 (germline): ENHRY, SYGVKD. Some clones are missing from TCRdb's copy, which holds only in-frame ones; the method was immunoSEQ multiplex PCR. This table has roughly 80,000 clones, roughly 84% appearing once. Source material: peripheral blood. The receptor was isolated from a woman between 65 and 79 years old with acute or convalescent COVID-19. V is TRBV10-3 and J is TRBJ1-5; D gene uncertain. DNA for the CDR3: TGTGCCATCAGTGATGGGCAGTCCAATCAGCCCCAGCATTTT. It translates to CAISDGQSNQPQHF.